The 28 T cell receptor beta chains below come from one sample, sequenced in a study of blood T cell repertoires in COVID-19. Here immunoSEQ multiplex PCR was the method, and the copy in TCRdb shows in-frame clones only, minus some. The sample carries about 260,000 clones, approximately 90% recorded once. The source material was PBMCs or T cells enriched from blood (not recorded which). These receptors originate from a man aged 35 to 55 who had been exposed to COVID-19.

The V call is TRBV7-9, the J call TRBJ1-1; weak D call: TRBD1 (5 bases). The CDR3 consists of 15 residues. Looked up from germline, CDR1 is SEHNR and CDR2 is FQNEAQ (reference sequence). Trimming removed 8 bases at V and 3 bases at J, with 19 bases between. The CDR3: CASLNLRAGDTEAFF. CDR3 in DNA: TGTGCCAGCTTAAACCTACGGGCGGGGGACACTGAAGCTTTCTTT. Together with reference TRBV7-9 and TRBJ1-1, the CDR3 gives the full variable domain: DTGVSQNPRHKITKRGQNVTFRCDPISEHNRLYWYRQTLGQGPEFLTYFQNEAQLEKSRLLSDRFSAERPKGSFSTLEIQRTEQGDSAMYLCASLNLRAGDTEAFFGQGTRLTVV.

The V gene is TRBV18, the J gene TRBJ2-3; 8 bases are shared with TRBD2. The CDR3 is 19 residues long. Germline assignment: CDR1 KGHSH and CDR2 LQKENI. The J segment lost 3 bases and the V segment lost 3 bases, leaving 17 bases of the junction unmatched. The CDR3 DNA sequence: TGTGCCAGCTCACCGCGATACCTAGAAAGCGGGAGAGGGACAGATACGCAGTATTTT. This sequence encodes CASSPRYLESGRGTDTQYF.

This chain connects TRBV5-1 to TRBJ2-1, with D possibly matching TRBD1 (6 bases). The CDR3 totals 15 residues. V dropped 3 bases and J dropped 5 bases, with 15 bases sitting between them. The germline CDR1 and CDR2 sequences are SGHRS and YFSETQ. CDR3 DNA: TGCGCCAGCAGCTCGGTCCGGGACAATAACAATGAGCAGTTCTTC. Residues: CASSSVRDNNNEQFF.

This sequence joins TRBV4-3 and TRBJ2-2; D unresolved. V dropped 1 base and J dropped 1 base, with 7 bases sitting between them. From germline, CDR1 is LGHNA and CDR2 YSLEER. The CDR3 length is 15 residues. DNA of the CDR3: TGCGCCAGCAGCCAAGGGCGGATGAACACCGGGGAGCTGTTTTTT. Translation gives CASSQGRMNTGELFF.

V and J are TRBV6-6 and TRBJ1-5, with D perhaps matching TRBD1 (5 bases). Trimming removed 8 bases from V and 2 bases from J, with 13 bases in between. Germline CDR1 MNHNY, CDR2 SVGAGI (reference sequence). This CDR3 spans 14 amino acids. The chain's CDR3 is CASGKSGGNQPQHF. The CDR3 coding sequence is TGTGCCAGCGGCAAATCGGGGGGCAATCAGCCCCAGCATTTT.

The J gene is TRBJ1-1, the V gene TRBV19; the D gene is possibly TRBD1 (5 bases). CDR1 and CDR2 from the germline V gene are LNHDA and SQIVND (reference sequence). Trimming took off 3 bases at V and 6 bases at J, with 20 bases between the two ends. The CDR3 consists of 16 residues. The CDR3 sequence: CASSIRVRGLFAEAFF. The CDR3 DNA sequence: TGTGCCAGTAGTATCCGTGTACGGGGGTTGTTCGCTGAAGCTTTCTTT.

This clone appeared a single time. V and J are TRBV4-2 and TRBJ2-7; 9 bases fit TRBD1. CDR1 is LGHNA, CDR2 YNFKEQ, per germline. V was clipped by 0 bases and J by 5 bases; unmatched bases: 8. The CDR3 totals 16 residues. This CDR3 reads CASSQEPTGGSNEQYF. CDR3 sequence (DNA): TGTGCCAGCAGCCAAGAGCCTACAGGGGGCTCAAACGAGCAGTACTTC.

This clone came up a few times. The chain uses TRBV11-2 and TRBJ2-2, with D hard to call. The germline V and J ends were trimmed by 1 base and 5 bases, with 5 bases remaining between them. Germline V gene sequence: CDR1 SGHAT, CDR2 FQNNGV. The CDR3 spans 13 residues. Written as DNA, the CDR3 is TGTGCCAGCAGCTTAGTTCTGACCGGGGAGCTGTTTTTT. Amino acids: CASSLVLTGELFF.

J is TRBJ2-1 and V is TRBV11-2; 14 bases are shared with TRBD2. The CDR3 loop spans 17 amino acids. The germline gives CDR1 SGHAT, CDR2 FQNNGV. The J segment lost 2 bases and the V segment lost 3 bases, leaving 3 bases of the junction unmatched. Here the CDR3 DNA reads TGTGCCAGCAGCTTTGGGACTAGCGGGAGAGCCTACAATGAGCAGTTCTTC. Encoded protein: CASSFGTSGRAYNEQFF.

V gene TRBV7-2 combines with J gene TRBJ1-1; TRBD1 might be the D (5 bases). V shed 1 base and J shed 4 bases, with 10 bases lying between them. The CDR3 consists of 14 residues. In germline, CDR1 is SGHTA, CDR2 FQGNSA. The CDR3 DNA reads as TGTGCCAGCAGCTTAGAAGGAGGGGTCACTGAAGCTTTCTTT. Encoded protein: CASSLEGGVTEAFF.

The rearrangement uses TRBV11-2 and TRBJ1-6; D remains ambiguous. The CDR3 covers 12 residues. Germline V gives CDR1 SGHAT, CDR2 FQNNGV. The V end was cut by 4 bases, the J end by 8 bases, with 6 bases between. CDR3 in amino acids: CASSSFDSPLHF. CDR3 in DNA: TGTGCCAGCAGCTCCTTCGATTCACCCCTCCACTTT.

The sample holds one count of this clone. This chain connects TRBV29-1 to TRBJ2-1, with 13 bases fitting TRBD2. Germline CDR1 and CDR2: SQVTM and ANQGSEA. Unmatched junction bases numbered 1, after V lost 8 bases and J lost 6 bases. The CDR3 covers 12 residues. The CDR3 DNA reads TGCAGCACTAGCGGGAGGGCCAATGAGCAGTTCTTC. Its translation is CSTSGRANEQFF.

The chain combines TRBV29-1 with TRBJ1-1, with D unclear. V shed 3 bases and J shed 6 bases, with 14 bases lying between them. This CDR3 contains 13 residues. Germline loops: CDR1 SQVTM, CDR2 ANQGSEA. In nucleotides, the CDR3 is TGCAGCGTTGAGTCGGGAATAGCCCCTGAAGCTTTCTTT. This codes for CSVESGIAPEAFF.

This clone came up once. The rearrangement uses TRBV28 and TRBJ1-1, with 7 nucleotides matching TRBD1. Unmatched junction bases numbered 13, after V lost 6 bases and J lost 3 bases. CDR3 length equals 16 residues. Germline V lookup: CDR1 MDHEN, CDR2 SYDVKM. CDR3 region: CASSVASGGWYTEAFF. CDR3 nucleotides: TGTGCCAGCAGCGTCGCCTCAGGGGGATGGTACACTGAAGCTTTCTTT.

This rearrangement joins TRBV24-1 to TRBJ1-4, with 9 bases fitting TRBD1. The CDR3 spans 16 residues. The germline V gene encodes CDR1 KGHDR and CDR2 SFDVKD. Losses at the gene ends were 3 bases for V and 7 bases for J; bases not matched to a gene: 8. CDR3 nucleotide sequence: TGTGCCACCAGTGATGCAAAACAGGGGGCGGCTGAAAAACTGTTTTTT. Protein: CATSDAKQGAAEKLFF.

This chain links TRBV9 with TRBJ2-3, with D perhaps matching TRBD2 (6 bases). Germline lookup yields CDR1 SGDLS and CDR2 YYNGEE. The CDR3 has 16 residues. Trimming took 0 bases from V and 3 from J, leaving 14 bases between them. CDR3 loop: CASSVGPGVGTDTQYF. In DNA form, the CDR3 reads TGTGCCAGCAGCGTAGGACCGGGAGTGGGGACAGATACGCAGTATTTT.

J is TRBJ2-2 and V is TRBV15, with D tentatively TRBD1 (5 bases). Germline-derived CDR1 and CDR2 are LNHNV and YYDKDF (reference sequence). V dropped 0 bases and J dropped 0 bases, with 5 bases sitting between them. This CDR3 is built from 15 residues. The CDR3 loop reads CATSRDRANTGELFF. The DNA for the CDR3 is TGTGCCACCAGCAGAGACAGGGCGAACACCGGGGAGCTGTTTTTT.

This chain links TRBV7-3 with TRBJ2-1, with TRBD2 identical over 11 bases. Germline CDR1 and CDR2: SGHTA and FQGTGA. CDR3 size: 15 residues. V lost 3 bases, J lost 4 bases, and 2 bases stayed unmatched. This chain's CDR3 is CASSLGLADYNEQFF. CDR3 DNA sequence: TGTGCCAGCAGCTTGGGACTAGCGGATTACAATGAGCAGTTCTTC.

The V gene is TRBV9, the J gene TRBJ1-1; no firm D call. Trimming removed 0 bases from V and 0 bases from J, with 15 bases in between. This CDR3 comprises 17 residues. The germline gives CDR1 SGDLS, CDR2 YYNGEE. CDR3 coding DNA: TGTGCCAGCAGCGTAGTCCAAGATGCTAGAATGAACACTGAAGCTTTCTTT. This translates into CASSVVQDARMNTEAFF.

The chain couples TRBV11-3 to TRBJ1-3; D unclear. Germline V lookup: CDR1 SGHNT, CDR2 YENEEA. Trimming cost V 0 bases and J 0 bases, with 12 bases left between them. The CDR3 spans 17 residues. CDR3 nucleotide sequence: TGTGCCAGCAGCTTAGATCGGTTCCGTCACTCTGGAAACACCATATATTTT. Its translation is CASSLDRFRHSGNTIYF.

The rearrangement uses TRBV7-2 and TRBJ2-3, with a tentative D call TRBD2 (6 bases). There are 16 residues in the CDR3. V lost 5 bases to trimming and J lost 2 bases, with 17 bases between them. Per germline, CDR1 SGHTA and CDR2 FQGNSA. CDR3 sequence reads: CASSRRDWPFTDTQYF. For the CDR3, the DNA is TGTGCCAGCAGCCGCCGGGACTGGCCTTTCACAGATACGCAGTATTTT.

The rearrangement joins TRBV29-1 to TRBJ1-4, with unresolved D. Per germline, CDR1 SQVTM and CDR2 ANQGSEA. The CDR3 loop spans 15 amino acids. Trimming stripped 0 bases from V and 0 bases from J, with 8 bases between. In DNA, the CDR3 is TGCAGCGTTGAAGATCTAGGTTCAACTAATGAAAAACTGTTTTTT. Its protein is CSVEDLGSTNEKLFF.

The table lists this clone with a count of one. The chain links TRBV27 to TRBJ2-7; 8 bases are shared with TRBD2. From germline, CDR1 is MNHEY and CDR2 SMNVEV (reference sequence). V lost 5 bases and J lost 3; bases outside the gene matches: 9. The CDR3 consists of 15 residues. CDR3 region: CASSAGTSYLYEQYF. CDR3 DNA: TGTGCCAGCAGTGCCGGGACTAGTTACCTCTACGAGCAGTACTTC.

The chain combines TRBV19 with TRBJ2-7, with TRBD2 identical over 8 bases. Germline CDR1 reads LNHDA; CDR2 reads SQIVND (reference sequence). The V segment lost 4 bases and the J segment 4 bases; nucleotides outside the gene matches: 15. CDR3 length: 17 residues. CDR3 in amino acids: CASSRISAGAPVYEQYF. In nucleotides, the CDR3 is TGTGCCAGTAGTAGGATTTCAGCGGGAGCACCAGTGTACGAGCAGTACTTC. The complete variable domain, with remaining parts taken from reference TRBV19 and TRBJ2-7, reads DGGITQSPKYLFRKEGQNVTLSCEQNLNHDAMYWYRQDPGQGLRLIYYSQIVNDFQKGDIAEGYSVSREKKESFPLTVTSAQKNPTAFYLCASSRISAGAPVYEQYFGPGTRLTVT.

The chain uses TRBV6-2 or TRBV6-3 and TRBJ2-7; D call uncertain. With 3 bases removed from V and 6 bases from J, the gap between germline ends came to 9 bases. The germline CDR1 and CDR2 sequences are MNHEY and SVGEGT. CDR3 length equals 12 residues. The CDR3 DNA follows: TGTGCCAGCAGTTATGGTGGAGCCGAGCAGTACTTC. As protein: CASSYGGAEQYF.

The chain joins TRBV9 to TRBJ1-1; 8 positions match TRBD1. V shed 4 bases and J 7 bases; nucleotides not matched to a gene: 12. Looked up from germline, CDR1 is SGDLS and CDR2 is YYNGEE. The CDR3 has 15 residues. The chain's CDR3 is CASSLEGQGAYEAFF. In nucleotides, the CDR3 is TGTGCCAGCAGCCTCGAGGGGCAGGGGGCATATGAAGCTTTCTTT.

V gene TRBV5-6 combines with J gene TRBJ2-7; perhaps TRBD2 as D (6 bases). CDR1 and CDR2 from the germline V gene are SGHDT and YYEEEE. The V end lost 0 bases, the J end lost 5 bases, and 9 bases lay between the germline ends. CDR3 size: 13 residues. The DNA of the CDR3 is TGTGCCAGCAGCTTGGTGGCGGGACACGAGCAGTACTTC. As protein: CASSLVAGHEQYF.

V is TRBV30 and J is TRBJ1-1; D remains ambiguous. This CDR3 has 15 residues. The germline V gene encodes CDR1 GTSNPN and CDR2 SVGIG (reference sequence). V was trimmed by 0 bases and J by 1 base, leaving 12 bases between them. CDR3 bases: TGTGCCTGGAGTGTACTAGCACCCAGGAACACTGAAGCTTTCTTT. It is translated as CAWSVLAPRNTEAFF.